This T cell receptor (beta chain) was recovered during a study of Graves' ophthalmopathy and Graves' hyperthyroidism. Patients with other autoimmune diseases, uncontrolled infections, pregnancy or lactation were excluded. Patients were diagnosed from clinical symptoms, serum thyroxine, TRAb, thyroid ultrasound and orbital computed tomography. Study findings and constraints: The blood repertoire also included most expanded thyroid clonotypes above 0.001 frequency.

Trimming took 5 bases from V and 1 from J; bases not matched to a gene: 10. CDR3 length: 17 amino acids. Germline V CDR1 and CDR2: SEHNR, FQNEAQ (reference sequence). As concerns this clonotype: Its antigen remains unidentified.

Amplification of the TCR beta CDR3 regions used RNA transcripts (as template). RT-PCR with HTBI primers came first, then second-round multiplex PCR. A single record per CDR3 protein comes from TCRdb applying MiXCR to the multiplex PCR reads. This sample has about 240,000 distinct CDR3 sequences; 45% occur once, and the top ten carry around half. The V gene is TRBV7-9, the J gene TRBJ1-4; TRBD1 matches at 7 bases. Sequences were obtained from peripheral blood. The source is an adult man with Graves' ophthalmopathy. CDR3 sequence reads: CASSTGHRGVTNEKLFF. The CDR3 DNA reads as TGTGCCAGCAGCACGGGGCACAGGGGAGTAACTAATGAAAAACTGTTTTTT.